The rows below give T cell receptor beta chains drawn from one sample of a study of response to subunit inactivated influenza vaccine. TCRdb ran MiXCR on the RT-PCR reads and lists one entry per CDR3 protein. Of hundreds of thousands of distinct CDR3 sequences listed, 14% are singletons. The sequencing used PBMCs from blood, collected approximately 15 days before vaccination. All receptors derive from a middle-aged man who received an inactivated influenza vaccine. CDR3s include the opening cysteine and the closing phenylalanine or tryptophan. D genes are given only for firm matches. Expanded clones are given a class, and other clones once, few, many or no size at all.

d_call,v_call,j_call,clone_size,cdr3_aa,cdr3_nt
TRBD2,TRBV7-9,TRBJ2-1,NA,CASRHRGTSGNDEQFF,TGTGCCAGCAGGCATAGAGGGACTAGCGGGAACGATGAGCAGTTCTTC
TRBD2,TRBV4-3,TRBJ2-3,NA,CASSQDLPSGSTDTQYF,TGCGCCAGCAGCCAAGATCTGCCTAGCGGGAGCACAGATACGCAGTATTTT
TRBD2,TRBV5-5,TRBJ2-7,few,CASSLGSSGTNEQYF,TGTGCCAGCAGCTTGGGCTCTAGCGGGACGAACGAGCAGTACTTC
NA,TRBV24-1,TRBJ2-7,few,CATSGDSSSYEQYF,TGTGCCACCAGTGGTGACAGTAGCTCCTACGAGCAGTACTTC
TRBD1,TRBV7-9,TRBJ2-5,NA,CASSPTGGAGFETQYF,TGTGCCAGCAGCCCGACAGGGGGCGCAGGGTTCGAGACCCAGTACTTC
TRBD1,TRBV30,TRBJ2-1,few,CAWSRDRGFEQFF,TGTGCCTGGAGTAGGGACAGGGGGTTTGAGCAGTTCTTC
TRBD2,TRBV9,TRBJ2-1,NA,CASSQGDRGLAGVVEQFF,TGTGCCAGCAGCCAAGGGGACAGGGGACTAGCGGGAGTTGTTGAGCAGTTCTTC
TRBD1,TRBV27,TRBJ2-7,NA,CASSFAGTGNEQYF,TGTGCCAGCAGTTTCGCCGGGACAGGGAACGAGCAGTACTTC
TRBD1,TRBV12-3/TRBV12-4,TRBJ1-2,many,CASSLGTAGGYTF,TGTGCCAGCAGTTTGGGGACAGCGGGAGGCTACACCTTC
TRBD2,TRBV4-1,TRBJ2-5,many,CASRPNLAGGRRETQYF,TGCGCCAGCAGACCAAACCTTGCGGGGGGTCGTCGAGAGACCCAGTACTTC
TRBD2,TRBV4-3,TRBJ2-2,NA,CASSQGRGGLYTGELFF,TGCGCCAGCAGCCAAGGGCGCGGGGGGCTATACACCGGGGAGCTGTTTTTT
TRBD2,TRBV20-1,TRBJ2-2,NA,CSARNTLAGGPGELFF,TGCAGTGCCCGAAATACCTTGGCGGGAGGCCCCGGGGAGCTGTTTTTT
TRBD1,TRBV20-1,TRBJ2-3,few,CSAREARGRGDTQYF,TGCAGTGCTAGAGAGGCCAGGGGGCGAGGAGATACGCAGTATTTT
NA,TRBV3-1,TRBJ2-1,few,CASSQDEVGKKEFF,TGTGCCAGCAGCCAAGATGAGGTGGGGAAAAAGGAGTTCTTC
NA,TRBV3-1,TRBJ2-3,NA,CASSQGGGARTDTQYF,TGTGCCAGCAGCCAAGGGGGCGGAGCCCGCACAGATACGCAGTATTTT
TRBD2,TRBV6-5,TRBJ2-1,NA,CASSYSSTSVEQFF,TGTGCCAGCAGTTACTCGAGCACTAGCGTTGAGCAGTTCTTC
TRBD1,TRBV12-3/TRBV12-4,TRBJ1-1,many,CASSLRSDRGTEAFF,TGTGCCAGCAGTTTACGATCCGACAGGGGGACTGAAGCTTTCTTT
TRBD1,TRBV10-3,TRBJ2-2,few,CAISPGDRVIGELFF,TGTGCCATCAGTCCCGGGGACAGGGTGATCGGGGAGCTGTTTTTT
NA,TRBV7-2,TRBJ2-1,many,CASSLESYNEQFF,TGTGCCAGCAGCTTAGAGTCCTACAATGAGCAGTTCTTC
TRBD2,TRBV5-1,TRBJ2-1,few,CASSFAGTSPRNEQFF,TGCGCCAGCAGCTTTGCCGGGACTAGTCCGCGCAATGAGCAGTTCTTC
NA,TRBV4-2,TRBJ1-2,NA,CASSQDPRQPGIGYTF,TGTGCCAGCAGCCAAGATCCCAGGCAGCCCGGTATAGGCTACACCTTC
TRBD1,TRBV10-3,TRBJ2-2,NA,CATGQVLNTGELFF,TGTGCCACCGGACAGGTGTTGAACACCGGGGAGCTGTTTTTT
TRBD1,TRBV12-3/TRBV12-4,TRBJ2-3,NA,CASTLTGALTDTQYF,TGTGCCAGCACCTTGACAGGGGCCCTCACAGATACGCAGTATTTT
NA,TRBV20-1,TRBJ1-2,few,CSATTGTEHYGYTF,TGCAGTGCAACAACCGGGACGGAGCACTATGGCTACACCTTC
TRBD2,TRBV4-1,TRBJ2-1,many,CASSLGRTRASYNEQFF,TGCGCCAGCAGCCTCGGACGGACTAGAGCCTCCTACAATGAGCAGTTCTTC
NA,TRBV20-1,TRBJ2-1,NA,CSVRDVYLKGPHEQFF,TGCAGTGTTAGGGACGTATACCTCAAAGGTCCCCATGAGCAGTTCTTC
NA,TRBV11-1,TRBJ2-6,NA,CASSLVGVGHSASGANVLTF,TGTGCCAGCAGCTTAGTCGGGGTTGGCCACTCCGCCTCTGGGGCCAACGTCCTGACTTTC
NA,TRBV28,TRBJ2-4,few,CASSSMMILAKNIQYF,TGTGCCAGCAGTTCAATGATGATCCTAGCCAAAAACATTCAGTACTTC
TRBD1,TRBV12-3/TRBV12-4,TRBJ1-4,few,CASRSGHRGEKLFF,TGTGCCAGCAGATCCGGGCACAGGGGCGAAAAACTGTTTTTT
NA,TRBV10-2,TRBJ1-1,few,CASSDYEAFF,TGCGCCAGCAGTGATTACGAAGCTTTCTTT
TRBD1,TRBV11-3,TRBJ1-1,many,CASSPGTGNKNTEAFF,TGTGCCAGCAGCCCTGGGACAGGCAACAAGAACACTGAAGCTTTCTTT
TRBD2,TRBV6-5,TRBJ2-1,NA,CASSYSSWSGRVVEQFF,TGTGCCAGCAGTTACTCGTCTTGGAGCGGGAGGGTCGTTGAGCAGTTCTTC
TRBD2,TRBV5-1,TRBJ2-3,few,CASSGISGGSTDTQYF,TGCGCCAGCAGCGGAATTAGCGGGGGGAGCACAGATACGCAGTATTTT
NA,TRBV4-1,TRBJ1-6,NA,CASSQVASYSSLHF,TGCGCCAGCAGCCAAGTCGCGAGCTATTCATCCCTCCACTTT
NA,TRBV29-1,TRBJ2-5,NA,CSVEGSGVRETQYF,TGCAGCGTTGAAGGAAGCGGAGTAAGAGAGACCCAGTACTTC
NA,TRBV27,TRBJ2-1,NA,CASSLFPILARGEQFF,TGTGCCAGCAGTTTATTCCCCATCCTAGCGCGCGGTGAGCAGTTCTTC
TRBD2,TRBV29-1,TRBJ2-1,NA,CSGGTSGRGNNEQFF,TGCAGCGGTGGGACTAGCGGGAGAGGGAACAATGAGCAGTTCTTC
TRBD2,TRBV20-1,TRBJ2-1,few,CSARERLAGGLYYNEQFF,TGCAGTGCTAGAGAACGACTAGCGGGAGGCCTTTACTACAATGAGCAGTTCTTC
NA,TRBV12-3/TRBV12-4,TRBJ2-5,NA,CASSTSDRETQYF,TGTGCCAGCAGTACCTCGGACCGGGAGACCCAGTACTTC
NA,TRBV15,TRBJ2-5,few,CATSRVGALETQYF,TGTGCCACCAGCAGAGTAGGGGCGCTAGAGACCCAGTACTTC
NA,TRBV20-1,TRBJ2-1,NA,CSARDPGGAGNEQFF,TGCAGTGCTAGAGACCCAGGGGGGGCGGGAAATGAGCAGTTCTTC
TRBD2,TRBV20-1,TRBJ2-5,once,CSARELAGVGETQYF,TGCAGTGCTAGAGAGCTAGCGGGAGTAGGGGAGACCCAGTACTTC
TRBD1,TRBV12-3/TRBV12-4,TRBJ1-5,many,CASRNTGGWNQPQHF,TGTGCCAGCAGGAATACAGGGGGATGGAATCAGCCCCAGCATTTT
TRBD1,TRBV12-3/TRBV12-4,TRBJ2-7,NA,CASSFGWTGDGYEQYF,TGTGCCAGCAGTTTCGGGTGGACAGGGGACGGCTACGAGCAGTACTTC
NA,TRBV24-1,TRBJ2-7,many,CATSDFGRERYF,TGTGCCACCAGTGATTTTGGTAGGGAACGGTACTTC
NA,TRBV5-1,TRBJ2-5,NA,CASSSLGQGQETQYF,TGCGCCAGCAGCTCTCTGGGGCAGGGGCAAGAGACCCAGTACTTC
NA,TRBV29-1,TRBJ2-3,NA,CSMEGATDTQYF,TGCAGCATGGAGGGGGCAACAGATACGCAGTATTTT
NA,TRBV4-3,TRBJ1-2,few,CASSQGSQNNYGYTF,TGCGCCAGCAGCCAAGGTTCGCAGAATAACTATGGCTACACCTTC
NA,TRBV7-8,TRBJ1-1,NA,CASGKTIPNTEAFF,TGTGCCAGCGGAAAGACTATACCGAACACTGAAGCTTTCTTT
NA,TRBV12-3/TRBV12-4,TRBJ1-5,many,CASRLQGSNQPQHF,TGTGCCAGCAGGCTACAGGGCAGCAATCAGCCCCAGCATTTT
NA,TRBV5-1,TRBJ2-1,NA,CASSLRTRGSYNEQFF,TGCGCCAGCAGCTTGCGAACCAGGGGCTCCTACAATGAGCAGTTCTTC
TRBD1,TRBV28,TRBJ1-2,NA,CASSLLVGQGGYTF,TGTGCCAGCAGTTTATTGGTGGGACAGGGTGGCTACACCTTC
NA,TRBV7-2,TRBJ2-2,NA,CASSLRVLAGPGSCFF,NA